The sequence of this T cell receptor beta chain was determined in a study of early stage breast cancer tumors. Comments on this clone: Its target is not known.

Study conclusions and caveats: Most shared enriched TCRB sequences were commonly generated ones.

Profiled with immunoSEQ multiplex PCR; TCRdb holds only in-frame clones, not every one. The sample lists thousands of clones, roughly 68% occurring once. The CDR3 contains 11 residues. Trimming removed 8 bases at V and 4 bases at J, with 9 bases between. Per germline, CDR1 GTSNPN and CDR2 SVGIG (reference sequence). J is TRBJ1-3 and V is TRBV30; D not certain. The sequencing input was normal breast tissue next to the tumor. This TCR came from a person between 60 and 69 years old with breast cancer. DNA for the CDR3: TGTGCCCGGGAGTTGGGAAACACCATATATTTT. It codes for CARELGNTIYF. Using reference TRBV30 and TRBJ1-3 for the parts outside the CDR3, the full variable domain is SQTIHQWPATLVQPVGSPLSLECTVEGTSNPNLYWYRQAAGRGLQLLFYSVGIGQISSEVPQNLSASRPQDRQFILSSKKLLLSDSGFYLCARELGNTIYFGEGSWLTVV.